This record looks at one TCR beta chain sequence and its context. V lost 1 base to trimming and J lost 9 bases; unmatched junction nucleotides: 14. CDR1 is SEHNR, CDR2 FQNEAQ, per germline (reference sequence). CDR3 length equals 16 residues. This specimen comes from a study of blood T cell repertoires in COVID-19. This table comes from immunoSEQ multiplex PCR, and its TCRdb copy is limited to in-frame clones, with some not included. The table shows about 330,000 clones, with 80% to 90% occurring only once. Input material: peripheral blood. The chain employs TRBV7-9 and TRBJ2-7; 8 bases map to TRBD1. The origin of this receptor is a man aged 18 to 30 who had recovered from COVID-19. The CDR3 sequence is CASSLEVGTGLLGQYF. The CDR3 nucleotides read TGTGCCAGCAGCTTAGAAGTTGGGACAGGCCTCCTCGGGCAGTACTTC.